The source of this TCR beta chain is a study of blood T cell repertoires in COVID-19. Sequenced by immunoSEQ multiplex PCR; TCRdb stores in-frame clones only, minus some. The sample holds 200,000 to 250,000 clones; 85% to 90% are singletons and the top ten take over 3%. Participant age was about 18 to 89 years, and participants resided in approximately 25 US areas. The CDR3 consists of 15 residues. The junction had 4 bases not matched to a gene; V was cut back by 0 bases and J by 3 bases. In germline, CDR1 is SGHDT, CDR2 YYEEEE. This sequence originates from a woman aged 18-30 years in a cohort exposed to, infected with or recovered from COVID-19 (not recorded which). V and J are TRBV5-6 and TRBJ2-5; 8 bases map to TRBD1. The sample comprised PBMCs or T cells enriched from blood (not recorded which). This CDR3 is CASSLARTGKETQYF. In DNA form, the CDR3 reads TGTGCCAGCAGCTTGGCCAGGACAGGGAAAGAGACCCAGTACTTC. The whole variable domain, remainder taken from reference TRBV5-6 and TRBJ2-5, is DAGVTQSPTHLIKTRGQQVTLRCSPKSGHDTVSWYQQALGQGPQFIFQYYEEEERQRGNFPDRFSGHQFPNYSSELNVNALLLGDSALYLCASSLARTGKETQYFGPGTRLLVL.